The rows below give T cell receptor beta chains drawn from one sample of a study of shared clonotypes between healthy human individuals. TCRdb's table, derived via immunoSEQ multiplex PCR, lists solely in-frame clones and lacks some. Here the sample spans about 1,900,000 clones, over 85% being singletons. Sequenced material: naive CD8+ T cells sorted from blood. All receptors derive from a man aged 18 to 35 in good health. Both conserved end residues are part of each CDR3. Each record gives: V gene, J gene, D gene, CDR3 DNA, CDR3 protein. A D gene is named only where the DNA matches it firmly.

V: TRBV11-2
J: TRBJ2-1
D: .
DNA: TGTGCCAGCAGCTTAGAGTTTAGCTCCTACAATGAGCAGTTCTTC
CDR3: CASSLEFSSYNEQFF

V: TRBV5-8
J: TRBJ1-2
D: .
DNA: TGTGCCAGCAGCTGGGGGGACTATGGCTACACCTTC
CDR3: CASSWGDYGYTF

V: TRBV4-1
J: TRBJ1-2
D: .
DNA: TGCGCCAGCAGCCCGCAACAGGGCAACTATGGCTACACCTTC
CDR3: CASSPQQGNYGYTF

V: TRBV19
J: TRBJ1-1
D: .
DNA: TGTGCCAGTAGTATGAGGGCCAGCACTGAAGCTTTCTTT
CDR3: CASSMRASTEAFF

V: TRBV11-2
J: TRBJ2-7
D: TRBD2
DNA: TGTGCCAGCAGTCTAGACTGGGTAGCGGGGGTGACCTACGAGCAGTACTTC
CDR3: CASSLDWVAGVTYEQYF

V: TRBV11-2
J: TRBJ2-7
D: TRBD2
DNA: TGTGCCAGCAGCTCCACCACCGGGACTAGTGACTACGAGCAGTACTTC
CDR3: CASSSTTGTSDYEQYF

V: TRBV7-2
J: TRBJ2-3
D: TRBD1
DNA: TGTGCCAGCAGCCCGACCCCCGGGACAGGCACAGATACGCAGTATTTT
CDR3: CASSPTPGTGTDTQYF

V: TRBV6-5
J: TRBJ1-5
D: .
DNA: TGTGCCAGCAGTTTGACAGCTTATAGCAATCAGCCCCAGCATTTT
CDR3: CASSLTAYSNQPQHF

V: TRBV27
J: TRBJ2-1
D: .
DNA: TGTGCCAGCAGTCCTCCTACGGACAATGAGCAGTTCTTC
CDR3: CASSPPTDNEQFF

V: TRBV30
J: TRBJ1-2
D: .
DNA: TGTGCCTGGAGTGTAATGGGGGGTGATGGCTACACCTTC
CDR3: CAWSVMGGDGYTF

V: TRBV6-5
J: TRBJ1-1
D: TRBD1
DNA: TGTGCCAGCAGCTTACAGGGGCTGGGCACTGAAGCTTTCTTT
CDR3: CASSLQGLGTEAFF

V: TRBV12-5
J: TRBJ2-7
D: .
DNA: TGTGCTAGTGTTGGGGGAAAATTCTACGAGCAGTACTTC
CDR3: CASVGGKFYEQYF

V: TRBV6-5
J: TRBJ2-2
D: TRBD2
DNA: TGTGCCAGCAGTCACCCCGGGGGGGGTACCGGGGAGCTGTTTTTT
CDR3: CASSHPGGGTGELFF

V: TRBV9
J: TRBJ2-2
D: .
DNA: TGTGCCAGCAGCCCAGGAGGTAACACCGGGGAGCTGTTTTTT
CDR3: CASSPGGNTGELFF

V: TRBV11-2
J: TRBJ2-7
D: .
DNA: TGTGCCAGCAGCGAGGGGGCAGGCCAGCGGGGATGGGAAGAGCAGTACTTC
CDR3: CASSEGAGQRGWEEQYF

V: TRBV10-3
J: TRBJ2-7
D: .
DNA: TGTGCCATCAGTGAGGAAAGGGACACCCGGGGAGAGCAGTACTTC
CDR3: CAISEERDTRGEQYF

V: TRBV7-9
J: TRBJ2-7
D: .
DNA: TGTGCCAGCAGCTCCCGGCCAGCTAACCTACACTACGAGCAGTACTTC
CDR3: CASSSRPANLHYEQYF

V: TRBV7-9
J: TRBJ2-4
D: .
DNA: TGTGCCAGCAGCATCCAGGGTTTGGACATTCAGTACTTC
CDR3: CASSIQGLDIQYF

V: TRBV5-4
J: TRBJ1-2
D: .
DNA: TGTGCCAGCAGCTCCACAACGGACCACTATGGCTACACCTTC
CDR3: CASSSTTDHYGYTF

V: TRBV19
J: TRBJ2-7
D: .
DNA: TGTGCCAGTAGTATTTGGGACTCTCCCTCCTACGAGCAGTACTTC
CDR3: CASSIWDSPSYEQYF